A selection of T cell receptor beta chains follows, all from one sample in a study of blood T cell repertoires in COVID-19. Generated by immunoSEQ multiplex PCR, the TCRdb table keeps only in-frame clones and is missing some. The sample has 23,000 or so clones, around 90% seen once. Sequenced sample: peripheral blood. Receptors originate from a man aged 45-60 years with active COVID-19. CDR3s leave out the opening cysteine and the closing phenylalanine or tryptophan.

J gene | V gene | CDR3 protein
TRBJ1-1 | TRBV18 | ASFRQGNTEAF
TRBJ2-7 | TRBV28 | ASMDFLSYEQY
TRBJ2-5 | TRBV2 | ASSGQGLKTQY
TRBJ2-7 | TRBV5-4 | ASSPVGQSYEQY
TRBJ2-2 | TRBV6-2/TRBV6-3 | ASSYSRVSGELF
TRBJ1-3 | TRBV12-5 | ASGLSGEVGNTIY
TRBJ1-3 | TRBV6-2/TRBV6-3 | ASSYSLGPGNTIY
TRBJ2-1 | TRBV11-1 | ASSRRTGSSYNEQF
TRBJ1-2 | TRBV27 | ASSVSGTAGGYT
TRBJ1-5 | TRBV7-2 | ASSSQVGYSNQPQH
TRBJ2-1 | TRBV29-1 | SVRGQGARNEQF
TRBJ2-5 | TRBV7-2 | ASSGRGRKEETQY
TRBJ2-3 | TRBV9 | ASSTKPPSVTDTQY
TRBJ1-5 | TRBV30 | AWSGQGNQPQH
TRBJ2-1 | TRBV7-6 | ASSPYSGSYNEQF
TRBJ2-5 | TRBV11-3 | ASSPPEGGVQETQY
TRBJ1-5 | TRBV28 | ASLDAAGGQRNQPQH
TRBJ1-5 | TRBV2 | ASSHGQSNQPQH
TRBJ1-1 | TRBV5-1 | ASSTGQGPTEAF
TRBJ1-1 | TRBV4-3 | ASSQSVGGGDTEAF
TRBJ1-5 | TRBV5-5 | ASSWQGIGNQPQH
TRBJ2-3 | TRBV30 | ASLNQGATTDTQY
TRBJ2-2 | TRBV18 | ASSPSPNTGELF
TRBJ2-7 | TRBV24-1 | ATSVGQGYYEQY
TRBJ1-5 | TRBV30 | AWSTDSTQPQH
TRBJ2-3 | TRBV5-4 | ASSLGSGRSTDTQY
TRBJ2-7 | TRBV29-1 | SVASSYEQY
TRBJ1-2 | TRBV25-1 | ASGTGGSGYT
TRBJ2-7 | TRBV4-1 | ASSQEGRRT
TRBJ2-3 | TRBV6-5 | ASSYNGGTDTQY
TRBJ1-4 | TRBV6-5 | ASSQVTGGGEKLF
TRBJ1-1 | TRBV6-6 | ASSYAGPEAF
TRBJ1-1 | TRBV3-1/TRBV3-2 | ASSHNQFEAVNTEAF
TRBJ1-2 | TRBV4-3 | ASSRQDTRNTGYT
TRBJ2-3 | TRBV10-2 | AAAPEGFLNTQY
TRBJ1-5 | TRBV5-6 | ASSLPGNQPQH
TRBJ2-1 | TRBV7-9 | ASSDRTSWYNEQF
TRBJ2-5 | TRBV23-1 | ASSRRTGEQETQY
TRBJ2-3 | TRBV24-1 | ATVGGNTDTQY
TRBJ2-1 | TRBV6-5 | ASSRDSYNEQF
TRBJ2-7 | TRBV6-6 | ASALGQSRGYEQY
TRBJ2-7 | TRBV7-8 | ASSQRTSSSYEQY
TRBJ2-2 | TRBV7-8 | AARTSGGAGGAGELF
TRBJ1-4 | TRBV4-3 | ASSQEADRGREKLF
TRBJ1-3 | TRBV19 | ASSAANSGNTIY
TRBJ2-5 | TRBV10-3 | AIGGDETQY
TRBJ2-5 | TRBV7-6 | ASSLAESGWETQY
TRBJ2-1 | TRBV6-2/TRBV6-3 | ASSYMSSYNEQF
TRBJ2-2 | TRBV11-3 | ASSLVAGGELF
TRBJ2-3 | TRBV10-3 | AISGGQGLDTQY
TRBJ2-1 | TRBV10-2 | ASSTGTMINEQF
TRBJ2-7 | TRBV5-5 | ASSLGRPSGTSYEQY